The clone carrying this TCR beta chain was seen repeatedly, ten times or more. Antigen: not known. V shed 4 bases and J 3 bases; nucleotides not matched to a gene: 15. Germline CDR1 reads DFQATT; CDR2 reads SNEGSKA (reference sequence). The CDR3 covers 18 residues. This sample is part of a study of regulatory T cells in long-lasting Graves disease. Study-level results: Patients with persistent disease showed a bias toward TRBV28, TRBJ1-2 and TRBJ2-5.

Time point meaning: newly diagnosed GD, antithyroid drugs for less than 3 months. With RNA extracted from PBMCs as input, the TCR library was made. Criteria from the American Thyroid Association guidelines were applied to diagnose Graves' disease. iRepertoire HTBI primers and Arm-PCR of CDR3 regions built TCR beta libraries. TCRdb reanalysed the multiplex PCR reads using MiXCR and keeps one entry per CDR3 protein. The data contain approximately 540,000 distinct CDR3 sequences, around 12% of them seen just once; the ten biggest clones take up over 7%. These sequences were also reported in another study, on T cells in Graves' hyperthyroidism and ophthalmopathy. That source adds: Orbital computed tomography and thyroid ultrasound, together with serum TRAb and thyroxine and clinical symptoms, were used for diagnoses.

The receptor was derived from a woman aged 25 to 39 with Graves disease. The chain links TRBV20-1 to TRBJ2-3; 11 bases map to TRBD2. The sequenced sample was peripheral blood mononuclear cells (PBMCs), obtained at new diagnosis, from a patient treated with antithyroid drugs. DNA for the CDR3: TGCAGTGCTACCTTAGCGGGAGGGCTACGGGAGCGGACAGATACGCAGTATTTT. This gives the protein CSATLAGGLRERTDTQYF.